This T cell receptor beta chain was captured in a study of CD8+CD57+ T cells in acquired aplastic anemia. The template for TCR beta VDJ and CDR3 sequence profiling was genomic DNA. MiXCR, applied by TCRdb to the reads, yields one record per CDR3 protein. The sample has 35,000 to 45,000 distinct CDR3 sequences; approximately 71% are singletons. Study-wide findings and caveats: In common between the patients and the controls were approximately 28 CD8+ CDR3 sequences. Patients and healthy controls showed no significant CD8+ Simpson's diversity difference.

As to this clonotype: Its target is not known.

Germline trimming cut 3 bases from V and 9 bases from J; bases unmatched to any gene: 1. Germline values: CDR1 LNHDA, CDR2 SQIVND (reference sequence). This CDR3 region has 13 residues. Specimen: sorted CD4+, CD8+, or CD8+CD57+ T cells (not recorded which) from PBMCs. The TCR originated in a human donor in good health, serving as a control. The chain carries TRBV19 and TRBJ1-6; 8 nucleotides line up with TRBD1. CDR3 residues: CASSIDRGSPLHF. CDR3 DNA: TGTGCCAGTAGTATCGACAGGGGTTCACCCCTCCACTTT.